One and the same sample provided the 22 T cell receptor beta chains below, sequenced in a study of T-cell reconstitution after alpha-beta-depleted transplantation in children. Molecular barcoding with unique molecular identifiers was used for the TCRbeta library. TCRdb re-called the PCR reads with MiXCR, one entry per CDR3 protein. This sample has about half a million distinct CDR3 sequences, with 9.5% to 15% found just once. The sequencing used PBMCs from the stem cell graft donor, collected from the stem cell graft. These receptors came from a human donor who donated a stem cell graft to a child with combined immunodeficiency.

This clonotype was seen at least ten times. This chain uses TRBV7-2 with TRBJ2-5; D uncertain. CDR3 length: 13 amino acids. Between the trimmed V and J ends, which lost 4 bases and 9 bases, there was a span of 15 bases. CDR1 is SGHTA, CDR2 FQGNSA, per germline. This CDR3 reads CASSWAQSWAQYF. CDR3 DNA: TGTGCCAGCAGCTGGGCTCAGTCGTGGGCCCAGTACTTC.

Many counts were recorded for this clonotype. V is TRBV20-1 and J is TRBJ2-5, with D possibly TRBD2 on 6 matching bases. This CDR3 comprises 14 residues. V gave up 4 bases and J gave up 3 bases, with 15 bases separating them. Germline V lookup: CDR1 DFQATT, CDR2 SNEGSKA (reference sequence). The DNA for the CDR3 is TGCAGTGCTATCCCCGGGGCTAGCGAAGAGACCCAGTACTTC. Its protein is CSAIPGASEETQYF.

The J gene is TRBJ2-1, the V gene TRBV5-6, with 7 positions matching TRBD1. Trimming cost V 4 bases and J 3 bases; bases outside gene matches: 10. This CDR3 has 16 residues. From germline, CDR1 is SGHDT and CDR2 YYEEEE. DNA for the CDR3: TGTGCCAGCAGCCCGTGGACAGGTGGGATCTACAATGAGCAGTTCTTC. Encoded protein: CASSPWTGGIYNEQFF.

This clonotype was picked up many times. The chain is built from TRBV29-1 and TRBJ2-1, with 7 bases that match TRBD2. This CDR3 region has 12 residues. V shed 4 bases and J 4 bases; nucleotides not matched to a gene: 1. Germline V gene data show CDR1 as SQVTM and CDR2 as ANQGSEA. The DNA of the CDR3 is TGCAGCGTTGTGGGGGGGTACAATGAGCAGTTCTTC. This translates into CSVVGGYNEQFF.

This clonotype was detected many times. The J gene is TRBJ1-2, the V gene TRBV7-8; TRBD1 aligns across 11 bases. Germline CDR1 SGHVS, CDR2 FQNEAQ. V lost 1 base and J lost 5; bases outside the gene matches: 6. This CDR3 comprises 16 residues. This chain's CDR3 is CASSLERTGGGYGYTF. As DNA, the CDR3 is TGTGCCAGCAGCTTAGAAAGGACAGGGGGCGGTTATGGCTACACCTTC. The whole variable domain, filled in from reference TRBV7-8 and TRBJ1-2, reads GAGVSQSPRYKVAKRGQDVALRCDPISGHVSLFWYQQALGQGPEFLTYFQNEAQLDKSGLPSDRFFAERPEGSVSTLKIQRTQQEDSAVYLCASSLERTGGGYGYTFGSGTRLTVV.

This clonotype was detected a few times. The J gene is TRBJ1-2, the V gene TRBV5-6; possible D gene TRBD1, 5 bases. The ends were cut back, 2 bases at V and 7 bases at J, with 18 bases in the middle. This CDR3 is built from 15 residues. The germline gives CDR1 SGHDT, CDR2 YYEEEE. The CDR3 protein is CASSFLDTRFIGYTF. The DNA of the CDR3 is TGTGCCAGCAGCTTTTTGGACACCCGGTTCATTGGCTACACCTTC.

This clonotype was counted only a few times. The limits of the CDR3 on the DNA are not certain, so only TCRdb's listed CDR3 is given. The CDR3 protein is CASSFGGGASPLEYF. This chain connects TRBV12-3 or TRBV12-4 to TRBJ2-7; the table's D call of TRBD2 was not tested on the DNA. The CDR3 has 15 amino acids, counting both end residues.

This clonotype turned up a few times. The rearrangement links TRBV29-1 to TRBJ2-7; 8 nucleotides match TRBD1. The CDR3 covers 15 residues. CDR1 SQVTM and CDR2 ANQGSEA come from the germline V gene. Losses at the gene ends were 3 bases for V and 2 bases for J; bases not matched to a gene: 9. The CDR3 reads CSVEGVRGRPYEQYF. The CDR3 nucleotides are TGCAGCGTTGAGGGGGTCAGGGGGCGCCCCTACGAGCAGTACTTC.

In its sample, this clonotype was seen a few times. This chain joins TRBV27 and TRBJ2-3; D gene uncertain. The CDR3 contains 14 residues. Germline values: CDR1 MNHEY, CDR2 SMNVEV (reference sequence). V was shortened by 4 bases and J by 2 bases, with 10 bases between the two germline ends. DNA for the CDR3: TGTGCCAGCAGTTCACCGAGAGACACAGATACGCAGTATTTT. Translating it yields CASSSPRDTDTQYF.

The J gene is TRBJ2-3, the V gene TRBV10-3; D possibly uses TRBD1 or TRBD2 (5 bases each). V was clipped by 4 bases and J by 4 bases, with 12 bases between them. Germline V gene lookup returns CDR1 ENHRY and CDR2 SYGVKD. The CDR3 runs 14 residues. CDR3 nucleotide sequence: TGTGCCATCAGTGGGGACCACCTAGCAGATACGCAGTATTTT. This encodes CAISGDHLADTQYF.

This chain links TRBV6-6 with TRBJ1-6, with D perhaps TRBD1 (5 bases). CDR1 and CDR2 from the germline V gene are MNHNY and SVGAGI (reference sequence). V lost 7 bases, J lost 2 bases, and 6 bases lay in between. CDR3 length: 13 residues. CDR3 sequence reads: CASTGTYNSPLHF. CDR3 DNA sequence: TGTGCCAGCACAGGGACCTATAATTCACCCCTCCACTTT.

This clonotype occurred a few times. One end of the junction does not line up with germline, which may come from a read error. CDR3 DNA: TGTGCCAGCAGTTTGGGATCGACAGGGGAGCAGTTCTTC. Its translation: CASSLGSTGEQFF. The V and J genes are TRBV5-6 and TRBJ2-1; 7 bases map to TRBD1. The CDR3 runs to 13 residues. CDR1 is SGHDT, CDR2 YYEEEE, per germline.

This clonotype was seen more than once but under ten times. Mismatch with germline at one junction end may stem from a read error. The chain employs TRBV7-7 and TRBJ2-5, with 7 bases fitting TRBD1. CDR3 size: 13 residues. Germline values: CDR1 SSHAT, CDR2 FNYEAQ (reference sequence). CDR3 sequence (DNA): TGTGCTAGCAGCCCCGACAGGGATGGTGCCCAGTACTTC. This sequence encodes CASSPDRDGAQYF.

The J gene is TRBJ1-2, the V gene TRBV20-1; the D is unclear. Germline V lookup: CDR1 DFQATT, CDR2 SNEGSKA (reference sequence). CDR3 size: 11 residues. Trimming left V 3 bases short and J 2 bases short, with 4 bases between. This CDR3 is CSASPNYGYTF. CDR3 bases: TGCAGTGCTAGTCCCAACTATGGCTACACCTTC.

The gene calls are TRBV5-1 and TRBJ2-5, with 12 nucleotides matching TRBD2. With 1 base clipped from V and 5 bases from J, the junction kept 3 bases outside the gene matches. Germline CDR1 reads SGHRS; CDR2 reads YFSETQ. The CDR3 extends over 15 amino acids. The DNA of the CDR3 is TGCGCCAGCAGCTTGAGACTAGCGGGGGCGGAGACCCAGTACTTC. It translates to CASSLRLAGAETQYF. The variable domain in full, with the rest retrieved from reference TRBV5-1 and TRBJ2-5, is KAGVTQTPRYLIKTRGQQVTLSCSPISGHRSVSWYQQTPGQGLQFLFEYFSETQRNKGNFPGRFSGRQFSNSRSEMNVSTLELGDSALYLCASSLRLAGAETQYFGPGTRLLVL.

A few counts support this clonotype. The CDR3 spells CASTLASGDYGYTF. The CDR3 nucleotides read TGTGCCAGCACCCTAGCCTCCGGGGACTATGGCTACACCTTC. The rearrangement uses TRBV7-2 and TRBJ1-2; the D is unclear. The V gene's germline CDR1 is SGHTA and CDR2 FQGNSA. The V end was cut by 7 bases, the J end by 3 bases, with 15 bases between. This CDR3 is 14 amino acids long.

This clonotype has a handful of counts. The chain is built from TRBV16 and TRBJ2-1, with TRBD1 matching 7 bases. J was trimmed by 7 bases and V by 1 base; bases with no gene match: 4. Per the germline V gene, CDR1 is KGHSY and CDR2 is FQNENV. This CDR3 is 14 amino acids long. The CDR3 loop reads CASSQLRQGNEQFF. CDR3 DNA sequence: TGTGCCAGCAGCCAATTGCGACAGGGAAATGAGCAGTTCTTC.

Note on this clonotype: The germline gene is not matched at one end of the junction; a read error may be the cause. This chain connects TRBV5-4 to TRBJ2-7, with D possibly being TRBD2 (6 bases). The CDR3 totals 13 residues. Germline values: CDR1 SGHNT, CDR2 YYREEE (reference sequence). The CDR3 DNA reads TGTGCCAGCAGCGGCGGGACTTCTTACGCGCAGTACTTC. Translating it yields CASSGGTSYAQYF.

Note on this clonotype: A clone one base away is much larger, so this may be a read error. The J gene is TRBJ2-3, the V gene TRBV20-1; 13 nucleotides match TRBD2. CDR3 length: 17 amino acids. The V gene's germline CDR1 is DFQATT and CDR2 SNEGSKA (reference sequence). The CDR3 loop is CSTRDPWTSGRRNTQYF. The CDR3 DNA reads TGCAGTACTAGAGATCCCTGGACTAGCGGGAGAAGAAATACGCAGTATTTT.

This clonotype came up a few times. The rearrangement uses TRBV12-3 or TRBV12-4 and TRBJ2-7; 10 bases fit TRBD1. V was clipped by 7 bases and J by 5 bases; unmatched bases: 5. This CDR3 is built from 13 residues. Here the CDR3 reads CASNRQGADEQYF. DNA of the CDR3: TGTGCCAGCAATCGACAGGGGGCGGACGAGCAGTACTTC.

This clonotype was counted a few times. The V gene is TRBV14, the J gene TRBJ1-2; D remains ambiguous. The CDR3 contains 13 residues. Trimming shortened V by 0 bases and J by 4 bases, and 6 bases separated the two germline ends. Germline V lookup: CDR1 SGHDN, CDR2 FVKESK. The CDR3 coding sequence is TGTGCCAGCAGCCAAGAATCGAGCTATGGCTACACCTTC. It encodes CASSQESSYGYTF.

This clonotype was recorded at least ten times. This chain links TRBV10-3 with TRBJ2-1; TRBD1 aligns across 7 bases. CDR3 length: 13 residues. With V trimmed by 6 bases and J by 5 bases, 4 bases remained unmatched. Germline loops: CDR1 ENHRY, CDR2 SYGVKD. Here the CDR3 reads CAIRDRIDNEQFF. The CDR3 region has the DNA TGTGCCATCAGGGACAGGATCGACAATGAGCAGTTCTTC.